This TCR beta chain was identified during a study of cytomegalovirus exposure and HLA in healthy donors. On the study more broadly: The early release's HLA-typed donors yielded tens of millions of unique TCRs. General study findings and limits: The study designated about 180 TCR beta chains cytomegalovirus-associated.

In its sample, this clone was seen once. Antigen: not known. It was with 60 Vbeta and 13 Jbeta primers that the PCR ran. Here immunoSEQ multiplex PCR was the method, and the copy in TCRdb shows in-frame clones only, minus some. The sample lists roughly 160,000 clones, around 80% occurring once. V was pared by 0 bases and J by 6 bases, with 9 bases between. CDR3 length: 13 residues. The V gene's germline CDR1 is SGDLS and CDR2 YYNGEE. Sequencing used PBMCs. This rearrangement joins TRBV9 to TRBJ1-1; D is undetermined. The TCR sequence derives from a man between 40 and 49 years old in good health and CMV-seronegative. CDR3 region: CASSVVGEAEAFF. Here the CDR3 DNA reads TGTGCCAGCAGCGTAGTTGGGGAGGCTGAAGCTTTCTTT. Based on the CDR3 plus reference TRBV9 and TRBJ1-1, the full variable domain is DSGVTQTPKHLITATGQRVTLRCSPRSGDLSVYWYQQSLDQGLQFLIQYYNGEERAKGNILERFSAQQFPDLHSELNLSSLELGDSALYFCASSVVGEAEAFFGQGTRLTVV.